A selection of T cell receptor beta chains follows, all from one sample in a study of cytomegalovirus exposure and HLA in healthy donors. Using immunoSEQ multiplex PCR, the repertoire was profiled, and TCRdb retains in-frame clones only, with some absent. Recorded for this sample: tens of thousands of clones. Sequenced input: PBMCs. The receptors originated from a male donor in good health and CMV-seronegative. CDR3s include the opening cysteine and the closing phenylalanine or tryptophan. D genes are given only for firm matches.

v_call	d_call	j_call	cdr3_nt	cdr3_aa
TRBV4-1	TRBD2	TRBJ2-7	TGCGCCAGCAGCCCCCGTCGGACTAGCGGGTACTCCTACGAGCAGTACTTC	CASSPRRTSGYSYEQYF
TRBV30	TRBD2	TRBJ2-1	TGTGCCTGGGACCAGACTAGCGGAGCCTACAATGAGCAGTTCTTC	CAWDQTSGAYNEQFF
TRBV4-2	TRBD2	TRBJ2-7	TGTGCCAGCAGCCAAGATAAGATTAGAGCGGGAGGTTCTAGCTCCTACGAGCAGTACTTC	CASSQDKIRAGGSSSYEQYF
TRBV5-1	NA	TRBJ2-2	TGCGCCAGCAGCTTGGGGGGCAGCACCGGCACCGGGGAGCTGTTTTTT	CASSLGGSTGTGELFF
TRBV7-6	TRBD2	TRBJ2-3	TGTGCCAGCAGCGCCGACACTCTAGCGGGAGGGCCTGATACGCAGTATTTT	CASSADTLAGGPDTQYF
TRBV13	TRBD1	TRBJ2-7	TGTGCCAGCAGCTTACGACAGGGTTACGAGCAGTACTTC	CASSLRQGYEQYF
TRBV7-2	NA	TRBJ1-3	TGTGCCAGCAGCCACGACCAGGGTAGGGGAAACACCATATATTTT	CASSHDQGRGNTIYF
TRBV6-1	TRBD1	TRBJ2-5	TGTGCCAGCAGTGAGAGGTTCGAGGGAAGGGGGCGAGAGACCCAGTACTTC	CASSERFEGRGRETQYF
TRBV4-2	NA	TRBJ2-1	TGTGCCAGCAGCCTCAGGAGGGGAGCGGATGAGCTGTTCTTC	CASSLRRGADELFF
TRBV5-5	NA	TRBJ1-6	TGTGCCAGCAGCTTGGATCAGGCGGGGTATAATTCACCCCTCCACTTT	CASSLDQAGYNSPLHF
TRBV7-6	TRBD1	TRBJ1-2	TGTGCCAGCAGCTTTGGGACAGGGGGCTCTGCTGGCTACACCTTC	CASSFGTGGSAGYTF
TRBV30	NA	TRBJ2-4	TGTGCCTGGAAACCCCCAACGCGGGACAGAAGAGGCATTCAGTACTTC	CAWKPPTRDRRGIQYF
TRBV7-2	TRBD2	TRBJ2-1	TGTGCCAGCAGTCAGACTAGCGGTCTTGAGCAGTTCTTC	CASSQTSGLEQFF
TRBV6-1	TRBD1	TRBJ2-7	TGTGCCAGCAGTGAAGGGACAGGGTTCCACGAGCAGTACTTC	CASSEGTGFHEQYF
TRBV11-2	TRBD2	TRBJ2-5	TGTGCCAGCAGCATTAGCGGGAGTTACCAAGAGACCCAGTACTTC	CASSISGSYQETQYF
TRBV6-5	NA	TRBJ2-7	TGTGCCAGCAGTCCTAGACTGGACTACGAGCAGTACTTC	CASSPRLDYEQYF
TRBV7-2	TRBD1	TRBJ1-1	TGTGCCAGCAGCTTAGGCACGCCGGGACAGATGAACACTGAAGCTTTCTTT	CASSLGTPGQMNTEAFF
TRBV28	TRBD1	TRBJ2-5	TGTGCCAGCAGCCCCCCCACCCATACAGGGGCGGGGACCCAGTACTTC	CASSPPTHTGAGTQYF
TRBV14	NA	TRBJ2-7	TGTGCCAGCAGACAGACGGGATACAGGGCCTACGAGCAGTACTTC	CASRQTGYRAYEQYF
TRBV5-4	NA	TRBJ2-1	TGTGCCAGCAGCTTGAGACTAAAACCATACAATGAGCAGTTCTTC	CASSLRLKPYNEQFF
TRBV2	TRBD2	TRBJ2-7	TGTGCCAGCTGGGGACTAGCTATCGCCTACGAGCAGTACTTC	CASWGLAIAYEQYF
TRBV7-2	TRBD2	TRBJ2-4	TGTGCCAGCAGCTTAGCGTCCCGGAGTAGCGGGAGTACCAAAAACATTCAGTACTTC	CASSLASRSSGSTKNIQYF
TRBV4-2	TRBD2	TRBJ2-3	TGTGCCAGCAGCCAAGATCTGCTAGCGGGAGTGTGGGGCACAGATACGCAGTATTTT	CASSQDLLAGVWGTDTQYF
TRBV5-4	TRBD2	TRBJ2-3	TGTGCCAGCAGCCAGGGACTAGCGGGAGGAGGGGGCACAGATACGCAGTATTTT	CASSQGLAGGGGTDTQYF
TRBV13	NA	TRBJ2-3	TGTGCCAGCAGTCTCCGCAGCGCCTACACAGATACGCAGTATTTT	CASSLRSAYTDTQYF
TRBV6-6	NA	TRBJ1-4	TGTGCCAGCAGCGGGACCGGGGAGGGAAAACTGTTTTTT	CASSGTGEGKLFF
TRBV2	NA	TRBJ1-5	TGTGCCAGCAATTCGGGAAATCAGCCCCAGCATTTT	CASNSGNQPQHF
TRBV25-1	TRBD1	TRBJ1-2	TGTGCCAGCAGTGACACCAAGACAGGGGGCTACTATGGCTACACCTTC	CASSDTKTGGYYGYTF
TRBV7-9	NA	TRBJ1-2	TGTGCCAGCAGCTTACAGGGGTCAAACTATGGCTACACCTTC	CASSLQGSNYGYTF
TRBV7-2	NA	TRBJ2-7	TGTGCCAGCAGCCCGACCTCAGGGCCCGACGAGCAGTACTTC	CASSPTSGPDEQYF